Each of the 10 T cell receptor beta chains below was sequenced from the same sample in a study of cytomegalovirus exposure and HLA in healthy donors. Both 60 Vbeta primers and 13 Jbeta primers went into the PCR. Clones were read by immunoSEQ multiplex PCR, and TCRdb kept only the in-frame ones, dropping some. The sample has more than 95,000 clones, roughly 78% seen once. The specimen was PBMCs. The origin of the receptors is a man between 25 and 39 years old in good health and CMV-seropositive.

This clone has more than one count but fewer than ten. This rearrangement joins TRBV9 to TRBJ1-4; no firm D call. V lost 2 bases to trimming and J lost 7 bases, with 12 bases between them. The CDR3 length is 14 residues. Germline CDR1 SGDLS, CDR2 YYNGEE. The CDR3 DNA is TGTGCCAGCAGCGTTGGGCAGAACCCTGAAAAACTGTTTTTT. Amino acids: CASSVGQNPEKLFF.

J is TRBJ2-7 and V is TRBV4-2; 14 bases align to TRBD2. The CDR3 runs to 17 residues. The V gene's germline CDR1 is LGHNA and CDR2 YNFKEQ. Trimming removed 3 bases from V and 7 bases from J; junction bases left unmatched: 11. CDR3 sequence (DNA): TGTGCCAGCAGCCAGTCTCCGGGACTAGCGGGGGTATGGGAGCAGTACTTC. It is translated as CASSQSPGLAGVWEQYF.

The chain joins TRBV29-1 to TRBJ2-4; 7 bases line up with TRBD1. The CDR3 covers 16 residues. After removal of 6 bases from V and 0 bases from J, the junction contained 11 bases not matched to a gene. The germline CDR1 and CDR2 sequences are SQVTM and ANQGSEA. CDR3 residues: CSVGDSSYLAKNIQYF. CDR3 DNA: TGCAGCGTGGGGGACAGCTCGTATCTAGCCAAAAACATTCAGTACTTC. The full variable domain, in which reference TRBV29-1 and TRBJ2-4 provide the parts outside the CDR3, is SAVISQKPSRDICQRGTSLTIQCQVDSQVTMMFWYRQQPGQSLTLIATANQGSEATYESGFVIDKFPISRPNLTFSTLTVSNMSPEDSSIYLCSVGDSSYLAKNIQYFGAGTRLSVL.

V is TRBV4-2 and J is TRBJ2-7; D unclear. Germline lookup yields CDR1 LGHNA and CDR2 YNFKEQ. This CDR3 comprises 14 residues. Trimming pared 0 bases from V and 6 bases from J, leaving 12 bases between. The CDR3 DNA follows: TGTGCCAGCAGCCAAGATCTGACTTACGGCGAGCAGTACTTC. Protein: CASSQDLTYGEQYF.

This rearrangement joins TRBV7-2 to TRBJ2-5; tentatively, D is TRBD2 (5 bases). The V gene's germline CDR1 is SGHTA and CDR2 FQGNSA. Trimming removed 5 bases at V and 11 bases at J, with 15 bases between. The CDR3 is made up of 12 amino acids. The CDR3: CASSLTRWRQYF. In DNA, the CDR3 is TGTGCCAGCAGCCTCACCCGGTGGAGGCAGTACTTC.

The rearrangement joins TRBV7-7 to TRBJ2-2; 10 bases are shared with TRBD1. The CDR3 has 15 residues. CDR1 SSHAT and CDR2 FNYEAQ come from the germline V gene (reference sequence). V shed 3 bases and J 4 bases; nucleotides not matched to a gene: 2. The CDR3 DNA sequence: TGTGCCAGCAGCTTGGGACAGGGGATCACCGGGGAGCTGTTTTTT. Amino acid sequence: CASSLGQGITGELFF.

The chain joins TRBV10-1 to TRBJ2-3; 13 nucleotides agree with TRBD2. Germline CDR1 reads WNHNN; CDR2 reads SYGVQD (reference sequence). J was trimmed by 2 bases and V by 6 bases; bases with no gene match: 5. The length of the CDR3 is 16 residues. CDR3 sequence (DNA): TGCGCCAGCAGCCCGGGACTAGCGGGGAACACAGATACGCAGTATTTT. Amino acids: CASSPGLAGNTDTQYF.

V is TRBV28 and J is TRBJ1-2, with 9 nucleotides matching TRBD1. J gave up 6 bases and V 5 bases, and 7 bases lay outside the gene matches. Germline CDR1 is MDHEN and CDR2 is SYDVKM. The CDR3 loop spans 14 amino acids. The CDR3 protein is CASSADRGANGYTF. The CDR3 bases are TGTGCCAGCAGTGCGGACAGGGGAGCTAATGGCTACACCTTC.

The chain uses TRBV27 and TRBJ1-5, with unresolved D. The CDR3 covers 13 residues. Trimming removed 2 bases from V and 7 bases from J, with 9 bases in between. Per germline, CDR1 MNHEY and CDR2 SMNVEV (reference sequence). The CDR3 is CASSLEARQPQHF. The CDR3 coding sequence is TGTGCCAGCAGTTTAGAGGCGCGGCAGCCCCAGCATTTT.

The V call is TRBV6-1, the J call TRBJ1-3; D is unclear. Deletions cut 2 bases from V and 8 bases from J, with 13 bases between. CDR1 is MNHNS, CDR2 SASEGT, per germline. This CDR3 has 14 residues. CDR3 sequence reads: CASSESEEADTIYF. The CDR3 DNA is TGTGCCAGCAGTGAATCTGAGGAGGCTGACACCATATATTTT.